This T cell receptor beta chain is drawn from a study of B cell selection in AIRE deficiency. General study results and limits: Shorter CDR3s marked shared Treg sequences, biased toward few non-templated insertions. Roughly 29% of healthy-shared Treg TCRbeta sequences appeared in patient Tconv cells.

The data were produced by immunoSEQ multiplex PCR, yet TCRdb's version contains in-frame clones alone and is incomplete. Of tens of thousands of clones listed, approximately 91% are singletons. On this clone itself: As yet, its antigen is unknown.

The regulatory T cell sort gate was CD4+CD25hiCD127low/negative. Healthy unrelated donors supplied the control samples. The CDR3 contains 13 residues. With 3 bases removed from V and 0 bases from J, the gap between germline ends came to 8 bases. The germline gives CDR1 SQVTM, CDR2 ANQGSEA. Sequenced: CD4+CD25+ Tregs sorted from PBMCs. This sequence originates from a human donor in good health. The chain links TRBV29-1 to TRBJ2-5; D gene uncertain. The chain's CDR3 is CSVDRADQETQYF. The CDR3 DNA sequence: TGCAGCGTTGATAGGGCGGACCAAGAGACCCAGTACTTC.